This TCR beta chain comes out of a study of T-cell reconstitution after alpha-beta-depleted transplantation in children. This clonotype came up many times. The library targeted TCRbeta and was prepared with unique molecular identifiers. TCRdb re-analysed the PCR reads in MiXCR, keeping a single row per CDR3 protein. The sample holds over 450,000 distinct CDR3 sequences, roughly a tenth seen once. V gave up 5 bases and J gave up 0 bases; unmatched junction bases: 13. CDR1 and CDR2 (germline): SGHAT, FQDESV (reference sequence). The CDR3 consists of 18 residues. The source is a child aged 2 to 9 with inherited bone marrow failure, due to receive a stem cell transplant. Sequencing was performed on PBMCs, taken before TCRalphabeta/CD19-depleted stem cell transplant. The genes are TRBV11-1 and TRBJ2-1, with 7 positions matching TRBD2. CDR3 nucleotides: TGTGCCAGCAGCCTACCTACTAGCGCGCCAAGCTCCTACAATGAGCAGTTCTTC. Translating gives CASSLPTSAPSSYNEQFF.